The source of this T cell receptor (beta chain) is a study of blood T cell repertoires in COVID-19. As handled by the study authors: Nucleated cell counts were estimated from reference gene primer amplification. The data were produced by immunoSEQ multiplex PCR, yet TCRdb's version contains in-frame clones alone and is incomplete. Clone size and the V and J calls come from that table; the DNA yielded D and trimming. This table holds about 170,000 clones, approximately 83% found once. From germline, CDR1 is KGHSH and CDR2 LQKENI. V gave up 2 bases and J gave up 0 bases, with 11 bases separating them. The CDR3 sequence is 16 residues long.

The sequencing input was peripheral blood. This clonotype originated in a woman aged 80 or over with acute or convalescent COVID-19. This chain joins TRBV18 and TRBJ1-3, with D perhaps TRBD1 (6 bases). In nucleotides, the CDR3 is TGTGCCAGCTCACCAAAGGACAGTGGCTCTGGAAACACCATATATTTT. Protein: CASSPKDSGSGNTIYF.